These T cell receptor beta chains were read from a single sample in a study of radiation and T cells in renal cell carcinoma. Generated by immunoSEQ multiplex PCR, the TCRdb table keeps only in-frame clones and is missing some. The sample has more than 95,000 clones, approximately 85% seen once. Sequenced here: blood, sampled from a patient whose treatment included radiotherapy and nephrectomy. The receptor source for this set is a man in his forties or fifties with renal cell carcinoma. Each CDR3 is given with its conserved first and last residue. Each record gives: CDR3 protein, CDR3 DNA, clone size, J gene, D gene, V gene. D genes are given only for firm matches. Size values are once, few and many counts, or a class for expanded clones, and some rows have none.

CDR3 protein: CASSETNQNHEQYF; CDR3 DNA: TGTGCCAGCAGTGAGACAAACCAAAACCACGAGCAGTACTTC; clone size: -; J gene: TRBJ2-7; D gene: -; V gene: TRBV25-1
CDR3 protein: CASSLGAGAGYEQYF; CDR3 DNA: TGTGCCAGCAGCCTGGGGGCGGGGGCCGGCTACGAGCAGTACTTC; clone size: -; J gene: TRBJ2-7; D gene: -; V gene: TRBV11-2
CDR3 protein: CATALGVGQPQHF; CDR3 DNA: TGTGCCACAGCGTTAGGGGTTGGTCAGCCCCAGCATTTT; clone size: -; J gene: TRBJ1-5; D gene: -; V gene: TRBV19
CDR3 protein: CASSLVGEYEQYF; CDR3 DNA: TGTGCCAGCAGTTTGGTGGGGGAATACGAGCAGTACTTC; clone size: -; J gene: TRBJ2-7; D gene: -; V gene: TRBV27
CDR3 protein: CASSGSPGEPYSYTF; CDR3 DNA: TGCGCCAGCAGCGGAAGCCCCGGTGAGCCCTATAGCTACACCTTC; clone size: -; J gene: TRBJ1-2; D gene: -; V gene: TRBV4-1
CDR3 protein: CASSLGVGLYEQYF; CDR3 DNA: TGTGCCAGCAGCTTAGGGGTAGGGCTCTACGAGCAGTACTTC; clone size: -; J gene: TRBJ2-7; D gene: -; V gene: TRBV11-2
CDR3 protein: CASRRLERESVDTQYF; CDR3 DNA: TGTGCCAGCAGAAGACTTGAGCGGGAGAGTGTAGATACGCAGTATTTT; clone size: -; J gene: TRBJ2-3; D gene: -; V gene: TRBV21-1
CDR3 protein: CASKNGRQETQYF; CDR3 DNA: TGTGCCAGCAAAAACGGCAGACAAGAGACCCAGTACTTC; clone size: once; J gene: TRBJ2-5; D gene: -; V gene: TRBV6-5
CDR3 protein: CASSEVPGGSYGYTF; CDR3 DNA: TGCGCCAGCAGTGAGGTTCCAGGGGGCTCCTATGGCTACACCTTC; clone size: -; J gene: TRBJ1-2; D gene: TRBD1; V gene: TRBV10-2
CDR3 protein: CASSPPGVGADTQYF; CDR3 DNA: TGTGCCAGCTCACCCCCGGGAGTTGGGGCAGATACGCAGTATTTT; clone size: -; J gene: TRBJ2-3; D gene: -; V gene: TRBV18
CDR3 protein: CASGRETGYEQYF; CDR3 DNA: TGTGCCAGCGGACGCGAAACAGGTTACGAGCAGTACTTC; clone size: -; J gene: TRBJ2-7; D gene: -; V gene: TRBV6-1
CDR3 protein: CSVEYNEAFF; CDR3 DNA: TGCAGCGTTGAGTACAATGAAGCTTTCTTT; clone size: -; J gene: TRBJ1-1; D gene: -; V gene: TRBV29-1
CDR3 protein: CASSEEHGSPLHF; CDR3 DNA: TGTGCCAGCAGTGAGGAACATGGTTCACCCCTCCACTTT; clone size: -; J gene: TRBJ1-6; D gene: -; V gene: TRBV2
CDR3 protein: CASSRSQDSGNTIYF; CDR3 DNA: TGCGCCAGCAGCCGATCACAGGACTCTGGAAACACCATATATTTT; clone size: -; J gene: TRBJ1-3; D gene: -; V gene: TRBV5-1
CDR3 protein: CASSGTLQETQYF; CDR3 DNA: TGTGCCAGCTCCGGGACACTACAAGAGACCCAGTACTTC; clone size: -; J gene: TRBJ2-5; D gene: -; V gene: TRBV6-6
CDR3 protein: CASSQDLASGGGETQYF; CDR3 DNA: TGTGCCAGCAGCCAAGATTTAGCTAGCGGGGGTGGAGAGACCCAGTACTTC; clone size: -; J gene: TRBJ2-5; D gene: TRBD2; V gene: TRBV4-2
CDR3 protein: CASSLSTYKTGADSRNTIYF; CDR3 DNA: TGCGCCAGCAGCTTATCCACCTATAAGACAGGGGCCGACTCTCGAAACACCATATATTTT; clone size: -; J gene: TRBJ1-3; D gene: TRBD1; V gene: TRBV5-1
CDR3 protein: CASSFFSSGEQFF; CDR3 DNA: TGCGCCAGCAGCTTCTTCTCGAGTGGTGAGCAGTTCTTC; clone size: -; J gene: TRBJ2-1; D gene: -; V gene: TRBV5-1
CDR3 protein: CASSVRTGVNTEAFF; CDR3 DNA: TGCGCCAGCAGCGTCCGGACAGGGGTCAACACTGAAGCTTTCTTT; clone size: few; J gene: TRBJ1-1; D gene: TRBD1; V gene: TRBV4-1
CDR3 protein: CASSLTSTGEETQYF; CDR3 DNA: TGTGCCAGCAGCTTAACGTCGACAGGGGAAGAGACCCAGTACTTC; clone size: once; J gene: TRBJ2-5; D gene: TRBD1; V gene: TRBV7-9
CDR3 protein: CAWRWGLNTEAFF; CDR3 DNA: TGTGCCTGGAGGTGGGGGCTGAACACTGAAGCTTTCTTT; clone size: medium-sized; J gene: TRBJ1-1; D gene: -; V gene: TRBV30
CDR3 protein: CASSLGGVGGPTDTQYF; CDR3 DNA: TGTGCCAGCAGCTTGGGAGGGGTAGGGGGGCCCACAGATACGCAGTATTTT; clone size: -; J gene: TRBJ2-3; D gene: -; V gene: TRBV5-4
CDR3 protein: CASSPQGATEAFF; CDR3 DNA: TGTGCCAGCTCACCACAGGGGGCCACTGAAGCTTTCTTT; clone size: -; J gene: TRBJ1-1; D gene: TRBD1; V gene: TRBV18
CDR3 protein: CASSSPGGQGTYGYTF; CDR3 DNA: TGTGCCAGCAGTTCCCCTGGGGGACAGGGTACCTATGGCTACACCTTC; clone size: -; J gene: TRBJ1-2; D gene: TRBD1; V gene: TRBV28
CDR3 protein: CASSPGQGGTEAFF; CDR3 DNA: TGTGCCAGCAGCCCGGGACAGGGCGGCACTGAAGCTTTCTTT; clone size: once; J gene: TRBJ1-1; D gene: TRBD1; V gene: TRBV7-2
CDR3 protein: CASSQDEGEGREQYF; CDR3 DNA: TGCGCCAGCAGCCAAGACGAGGGGGAGGGGCGCGAGCAGTACTTC; clone size: -; J gene: TRBJ2-7; D gene: -; V gene: TRBV4-1
CDR3 protein: CAISESTGGVSDEQYF; CDR3 DNA: TGTGCCATCAGTGAGTCGACGGGTGGGGTCTCTGACGAGCAGTACTTC; clone size: -; J gene: TRBJ2-7; D gene: -; V gene: TRBV10-3
CDR3 protein: CASSQYRENTEAFF; CDR3 DNA: TGCGCCAGCAGCCAATACAGGGAGAACACTGAAGCTTTCTTT; clone size: -; J gene: TRBJ1-1; D gene: -; V gene: TRBV4-1
CDR3 protein: CASSPHDTNEKLFF; CDR3 DNA: TGTGCCAGCAGTCCCCACGATACTAATGAAAAACTGTTTTTT; clone size: -; J gene: TRBJ1-4; D gene: -; V gene: TRBV28
CDR3 protein: CASSQGERHTQYF; CDR3 DNA: TGTGCCAGCAGCCAAGGGGAGCGCCACACGCAGTATTTT; clone size: once; J gene: TRBJ2-3; D gene: -; V gene: TRBV21-1